This T cell receptor beta chain was sequenced for a study of T cell changes during pregnancy in multiple sclerosis. The V gene lost 7 bases and the J gene lost 1 base, with 12 bases spanning the gap. The CDR3 extends over 14 amino acids. Per germline, CDR1 MNHEY and CDR2 SMNVEV (reference sequence). Here immunoSEQ multiplex PCR was the method, and the copy in TCRdb shows in-frame clones only, minus some. The table includes approximately 88,000 clones, approximately 94% detected once. The sequence derives from a female donor with multiple sclerosis, enrolled in a pregnancy study. The gene calls are TRBV27 and TRBJ2-3; D ambiguous. The input for sequencing was peripheral blood, taken in the third trimester of pregnancy. CDR3 nucleotide sequence: TGTGCCAGCAAGTTTGGGCAGGGCACAGATACGCAGTATTTT. Encoded protein: CASKFGQGTDTQYF.